This T cell receptor beta chain was documented in a study of T cell repertoires in cytomegalovirus infection. For the study at large: Recently identified HLA-C-restricted and well-studied HLA-B-restricted CMV epitopes were used. It can be stated that public TCR beta signatures indicated CMV infection as well as a matching HLA type. Regarding the study as a whole: Dominating the ex vivo response were TCR beta clonotypes that were CMV-specific and HLA-C-restricted.

TCRdb passed the reads through MiXCR, listing each CDR3 protein once. The sample holds some 940,000 distinct CDR3 sequences, around 29% seen once. This clonotype was seen more than once but under ten times. What it recognizes is unknown. The CDR3 has 15 amino acids. The V gene's germline CDR1 is MGHRA and CDR2 YSYEKL. V was pared by 1 base and J by 1 base, with 8 bases between. This sequence was found in a human donor in good health (CMV status not recorded). Some clones in this sample may be carry-over from other donors' samples. The sequenced sample was cultured CD8+ T cells from PBMCs, obtained from culture after CMV antigen stimulation. V and J are TRBV4-1 and TRBJ1-5; no clear D. The CDR3 bases are TGCGCCAGCAGCCAAGTGGCACAGAGCAATCAGCCCCAGCATTTT. Translating it yields CASSQVAQSNQPQHF.